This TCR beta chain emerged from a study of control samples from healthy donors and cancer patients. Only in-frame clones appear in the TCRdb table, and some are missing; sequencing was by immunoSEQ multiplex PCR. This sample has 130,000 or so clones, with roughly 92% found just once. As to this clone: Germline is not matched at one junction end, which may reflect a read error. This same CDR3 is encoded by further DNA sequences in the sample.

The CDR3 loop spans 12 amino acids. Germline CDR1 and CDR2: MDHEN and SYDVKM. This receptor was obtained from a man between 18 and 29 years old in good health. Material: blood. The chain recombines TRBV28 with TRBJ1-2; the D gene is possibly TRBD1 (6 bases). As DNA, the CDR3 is TGTGCTAGCAGCGTAACAGGGTTGGGCTACACCTTC. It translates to CASSVTGLGYTF.